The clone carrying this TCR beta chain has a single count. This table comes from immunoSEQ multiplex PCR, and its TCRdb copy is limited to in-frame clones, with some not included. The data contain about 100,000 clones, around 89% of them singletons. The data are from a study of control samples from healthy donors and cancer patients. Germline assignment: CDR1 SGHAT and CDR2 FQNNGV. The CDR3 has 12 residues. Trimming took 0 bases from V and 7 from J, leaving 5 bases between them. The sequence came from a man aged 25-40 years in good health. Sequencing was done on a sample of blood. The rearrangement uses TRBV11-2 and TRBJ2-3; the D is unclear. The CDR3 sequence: CASSLDGNTQYF. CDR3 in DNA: TGTGCCAGCAGCTTAGACGGAAATACGCAGTATTTT.